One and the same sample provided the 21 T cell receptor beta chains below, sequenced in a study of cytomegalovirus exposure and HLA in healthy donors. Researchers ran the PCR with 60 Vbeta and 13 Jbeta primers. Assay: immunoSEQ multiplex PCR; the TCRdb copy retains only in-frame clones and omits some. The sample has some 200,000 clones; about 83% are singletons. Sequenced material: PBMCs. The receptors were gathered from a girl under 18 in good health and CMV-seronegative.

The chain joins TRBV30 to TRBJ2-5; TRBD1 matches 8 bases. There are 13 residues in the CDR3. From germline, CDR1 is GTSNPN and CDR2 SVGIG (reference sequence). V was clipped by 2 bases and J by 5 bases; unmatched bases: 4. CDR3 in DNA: TGTGCCTGGAGTAGGCGACAGGGGGAGACCCAGTACTTC. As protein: CAWSRRQGETQYF.

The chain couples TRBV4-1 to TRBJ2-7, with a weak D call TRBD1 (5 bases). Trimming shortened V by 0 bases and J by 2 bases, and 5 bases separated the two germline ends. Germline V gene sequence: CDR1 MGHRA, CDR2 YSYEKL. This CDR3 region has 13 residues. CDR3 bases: TGCGCCAGCAGCCAAGACAGGGCCTACGAGCAGTACTTC. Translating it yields CASSQDRAYEQYF.

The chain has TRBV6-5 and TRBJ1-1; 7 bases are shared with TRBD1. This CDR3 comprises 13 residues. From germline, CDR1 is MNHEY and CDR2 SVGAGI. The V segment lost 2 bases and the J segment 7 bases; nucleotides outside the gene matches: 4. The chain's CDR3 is CASSYRRTGEAFF. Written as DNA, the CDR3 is TGTGCCAGCAGTTACCGCCGGACAGGTGAAGCTTTCTTT.

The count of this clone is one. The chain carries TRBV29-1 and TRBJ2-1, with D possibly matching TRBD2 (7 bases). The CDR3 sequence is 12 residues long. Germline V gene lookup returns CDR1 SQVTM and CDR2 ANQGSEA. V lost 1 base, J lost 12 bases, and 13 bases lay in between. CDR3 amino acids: CSVEVTGRGQFF. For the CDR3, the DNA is TGCAGCGTTGAAGTTACAGGGAGGGGGCAGTTCTTC.

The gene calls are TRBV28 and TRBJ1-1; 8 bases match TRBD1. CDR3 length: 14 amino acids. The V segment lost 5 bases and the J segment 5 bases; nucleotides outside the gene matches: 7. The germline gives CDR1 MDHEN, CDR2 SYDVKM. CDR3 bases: TGTGCCAGCAGTGTGGACAGGGTAAGGACTGAAGCTTTCTTT. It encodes CASSVDRVRTEAFF.

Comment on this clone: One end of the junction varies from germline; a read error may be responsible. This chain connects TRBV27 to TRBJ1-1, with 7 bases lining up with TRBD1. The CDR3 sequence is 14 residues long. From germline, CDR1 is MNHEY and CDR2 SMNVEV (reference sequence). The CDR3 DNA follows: TGTGCCAGCAGTGTATCAGGGGGGAACACTGAAGCTTTCTTT. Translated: CASSVSGGNTEAFF.

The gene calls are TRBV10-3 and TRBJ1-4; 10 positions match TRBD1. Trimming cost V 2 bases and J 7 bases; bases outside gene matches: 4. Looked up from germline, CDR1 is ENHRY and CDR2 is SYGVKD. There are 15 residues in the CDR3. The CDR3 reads CAISEERDRGEKLFF. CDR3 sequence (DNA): TGTGCCATCAGTGAGGAACGGGACAGGGGTGAAAAACTGTTTTTT.

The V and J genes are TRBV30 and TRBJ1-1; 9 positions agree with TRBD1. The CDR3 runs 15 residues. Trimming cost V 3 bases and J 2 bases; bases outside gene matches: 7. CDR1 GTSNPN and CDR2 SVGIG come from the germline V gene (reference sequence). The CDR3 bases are TGTGCCTGGAGCGGTAACAGGGGGCTTAACACTGAAGCTTTCTTT. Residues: CAWSGNRGLNTEAFF.

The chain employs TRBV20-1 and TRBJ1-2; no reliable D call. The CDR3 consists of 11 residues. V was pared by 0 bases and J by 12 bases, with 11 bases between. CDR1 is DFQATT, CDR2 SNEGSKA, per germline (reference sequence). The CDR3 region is CSAREEFLDTF. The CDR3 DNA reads TGCAGTGCTAGAGAGGAGTTCTTAGACACCTTC.

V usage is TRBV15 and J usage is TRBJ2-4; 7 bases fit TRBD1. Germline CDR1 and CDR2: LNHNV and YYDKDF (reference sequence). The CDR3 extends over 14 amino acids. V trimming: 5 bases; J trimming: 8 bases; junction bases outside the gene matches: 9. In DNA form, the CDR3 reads TGTGCCACCAGCGGCTACAGGGGTCCGGACATTCAGTACTTC. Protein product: CATSGYRGPDIQYF.

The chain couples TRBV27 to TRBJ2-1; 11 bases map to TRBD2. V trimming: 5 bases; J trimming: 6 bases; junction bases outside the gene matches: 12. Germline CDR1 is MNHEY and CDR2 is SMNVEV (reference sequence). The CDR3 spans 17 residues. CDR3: CASSVVPSGRPGNEQFF. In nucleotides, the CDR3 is TGTGCCAGCAGTGTTGTCCCTAGCGGGAGGCCTGGCAATGAGCAGTTCTTC.

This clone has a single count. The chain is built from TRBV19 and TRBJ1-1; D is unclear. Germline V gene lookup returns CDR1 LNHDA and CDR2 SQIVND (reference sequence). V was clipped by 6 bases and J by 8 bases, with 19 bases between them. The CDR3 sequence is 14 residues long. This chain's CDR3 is CASRLSGPLPEAFF. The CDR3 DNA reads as TGTGCCAGTAGGTTGTCTGGGCCTCTACCAGAAGCTTTCTTT.

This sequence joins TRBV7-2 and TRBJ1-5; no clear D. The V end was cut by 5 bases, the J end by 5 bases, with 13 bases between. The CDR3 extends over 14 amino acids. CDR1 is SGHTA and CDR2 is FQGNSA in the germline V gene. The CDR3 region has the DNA TGTGCCAGCAGCCCCCGCTGGGGAGATCAGCCCCAGCATTTT. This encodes CASSPRWGDQPQHF.

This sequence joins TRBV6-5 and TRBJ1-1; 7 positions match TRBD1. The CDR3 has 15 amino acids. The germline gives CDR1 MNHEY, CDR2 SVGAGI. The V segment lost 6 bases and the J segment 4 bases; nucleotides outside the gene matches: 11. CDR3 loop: CASRKDRSPGTEAFF. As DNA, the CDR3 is TGTGCCAGCAGGAAGGACAGGAGCCCAGGCACTGAAGCTTTCTTT.

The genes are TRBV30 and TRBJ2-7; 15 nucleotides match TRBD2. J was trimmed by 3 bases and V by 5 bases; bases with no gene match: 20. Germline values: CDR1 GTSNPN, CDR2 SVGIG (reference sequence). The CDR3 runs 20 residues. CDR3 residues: CAWQPFLGGTSGRSRYEQYF. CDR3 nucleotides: TGTGCCTGGCAGCCGTTTCTAGGCGGGACTAGCGGGAGGTCTCGCTACGAGCAGTACTTC.

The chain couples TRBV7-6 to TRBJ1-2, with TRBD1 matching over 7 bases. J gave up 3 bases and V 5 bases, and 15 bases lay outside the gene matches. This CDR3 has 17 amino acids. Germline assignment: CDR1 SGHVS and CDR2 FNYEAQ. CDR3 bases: TGTGCCAGCAGCGCCGGCGGACAGGCATCGGTTGACTATGGCTACACCTTC. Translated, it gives CASSAGGQASVDYGYTF.

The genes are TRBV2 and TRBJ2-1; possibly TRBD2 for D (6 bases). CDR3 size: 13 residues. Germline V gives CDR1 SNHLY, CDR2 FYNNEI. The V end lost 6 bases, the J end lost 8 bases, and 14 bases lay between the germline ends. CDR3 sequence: CASRARDFDEQFF. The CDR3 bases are TGTGCCAGCAGGGCCCGGGACTTTGATGAGCAGTTCTTC.

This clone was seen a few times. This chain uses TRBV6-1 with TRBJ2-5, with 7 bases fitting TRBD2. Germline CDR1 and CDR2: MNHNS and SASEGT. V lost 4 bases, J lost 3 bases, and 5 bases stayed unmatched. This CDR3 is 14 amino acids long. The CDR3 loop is CASSVAGWKETQYF. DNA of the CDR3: TGTGCCAGCAGTGTAGCGGGCTGGAAAGAGACCCAGTACTTC.

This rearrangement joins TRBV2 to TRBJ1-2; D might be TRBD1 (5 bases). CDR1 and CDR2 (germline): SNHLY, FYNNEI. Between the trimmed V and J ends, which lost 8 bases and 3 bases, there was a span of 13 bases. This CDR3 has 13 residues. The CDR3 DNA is TGTGCCAGCGGGTACAGGCCCGACTATGGCTACACCTTC. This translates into CASGYRPDYGYTF.

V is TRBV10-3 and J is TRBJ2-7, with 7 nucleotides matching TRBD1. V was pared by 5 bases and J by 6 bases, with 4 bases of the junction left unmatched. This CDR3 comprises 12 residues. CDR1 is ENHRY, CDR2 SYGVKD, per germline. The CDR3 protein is CAISSTGFEQYF. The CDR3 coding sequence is TGTGCCATCAGTTCGACAGGGTTCGAGCAGTACTTC.

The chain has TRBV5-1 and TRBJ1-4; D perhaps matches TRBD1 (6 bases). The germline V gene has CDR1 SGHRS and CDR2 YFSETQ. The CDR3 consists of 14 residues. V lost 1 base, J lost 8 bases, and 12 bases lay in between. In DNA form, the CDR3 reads TGCGCCAGCAGCTTGACAGGGTCACGGGAAAAACTGTTTTTT. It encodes CASSLTGSREKLFF.